The following is a T cell receptor beta chain sequence with its context. The data derive from a study of blood T cell dynamics during melanoma immunotherapy. The time point: pre-treatment baseline. Patients had no prior systemic cancer treatment, immunosuppressants or other active cancers. This table comes from immunoSEQ multiplex PCR, and its TCRdb copy is limited to in-frame clones, with some not included. The sample carries some 5,900 clones, roughly 88% recorded once. With 2 bases removed from V and 4 bases from J, the gap between germline ends came to 0 bases. CDR1 is SGHTA, CDR2 FQGNSA, per germline. This CDR3 has 10 amino acids.

The receptor was isolated from a human donor with melanoma. The chain couples TRBV7-2 to TRBJ2-7; D is ambiguous. The sequences come from blood, collected from a patient treated with checkpoint blockade. CDR3 amino acids: CASSLYEQYF. As DNA, the CDR3 is TGTGCCAGCAGCTTATACGAGCAGTACTTC.